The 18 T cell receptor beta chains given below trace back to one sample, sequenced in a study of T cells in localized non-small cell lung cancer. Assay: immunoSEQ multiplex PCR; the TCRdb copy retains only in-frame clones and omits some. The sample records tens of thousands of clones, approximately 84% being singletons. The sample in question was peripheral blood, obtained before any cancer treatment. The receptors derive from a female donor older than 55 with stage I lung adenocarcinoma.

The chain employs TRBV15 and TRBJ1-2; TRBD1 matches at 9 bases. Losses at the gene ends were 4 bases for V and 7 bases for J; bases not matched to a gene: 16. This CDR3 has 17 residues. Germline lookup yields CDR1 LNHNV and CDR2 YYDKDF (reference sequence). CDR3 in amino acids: CATSITGTGIPGLGYTF. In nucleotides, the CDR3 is TGTGCCACCAGCATTACCGGGACAGGGATCCCGGGGCTTGGCTACACCTTC.

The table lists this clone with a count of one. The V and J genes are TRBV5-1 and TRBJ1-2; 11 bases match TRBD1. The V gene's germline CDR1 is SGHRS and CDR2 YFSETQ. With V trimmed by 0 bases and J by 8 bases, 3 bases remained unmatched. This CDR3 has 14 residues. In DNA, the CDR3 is TGCGCCAGCAGCTTGGAGGGACAGGGGGGAGGCTACACCTTC. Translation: CASSLEGQGGGYTF.

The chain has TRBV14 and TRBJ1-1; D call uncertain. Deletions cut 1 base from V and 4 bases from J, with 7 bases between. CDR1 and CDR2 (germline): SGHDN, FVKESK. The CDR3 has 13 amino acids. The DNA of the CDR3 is TGTGCCAGCAGCCAAGTCGGTGTCACTGAAGCTTTCTTT. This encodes CASSQVGVTEAFF. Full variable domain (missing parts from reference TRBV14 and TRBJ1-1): EAGVTQFPSHSVIEKGQTVTLRCDPISGHDNLYWYRRVMGKEIKFLLHFVKESKQDESGMPNNRFLAERTGGTYSTLKVQPAELEDSGVYFCASSQVGVTEAFFGQGTRLTVV.

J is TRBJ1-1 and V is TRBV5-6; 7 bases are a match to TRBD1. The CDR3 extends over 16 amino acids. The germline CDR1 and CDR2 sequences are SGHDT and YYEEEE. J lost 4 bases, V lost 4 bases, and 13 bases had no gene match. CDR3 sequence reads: CASSLPGQVGFTEAFF. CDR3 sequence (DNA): TGTGCCAGCAGCCTTCCTGGACAGGTAGGGTTCACTGAAGCTTTCTTT.

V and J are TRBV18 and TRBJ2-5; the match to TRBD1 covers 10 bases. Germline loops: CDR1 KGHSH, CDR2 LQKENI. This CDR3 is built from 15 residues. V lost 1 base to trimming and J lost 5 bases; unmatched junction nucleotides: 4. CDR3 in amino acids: CASSPQTGQGETQYF. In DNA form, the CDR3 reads TGTGCCAGCTCACCACAAACGGGACAGGGGGAGACCCAGTACTTC.

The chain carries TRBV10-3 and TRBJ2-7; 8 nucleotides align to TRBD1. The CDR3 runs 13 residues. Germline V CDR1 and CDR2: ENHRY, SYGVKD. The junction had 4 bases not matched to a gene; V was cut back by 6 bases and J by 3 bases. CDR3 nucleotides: TGTGCCATCAGGGGTACAGGGGGCTACGAGCAGTACTTC. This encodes CAIRGTGGYEQYF.

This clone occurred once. In DNA form, the CDR3 reads TGTGCCAGTAGTATTACGTGGGGACTTAACTATGGCTACACCTTC. Translating it yields CASSITWGLNYGYTF. The chain has TRBV19 and TRBJ1-2, with a weak D call TRBD1 (5 bases). The CDR3 length is 15 residues. V was cut by 3 bases and J by 1 base, with 12 bases left in between. The germline V gene has CDR1 LNHDA and CDR2 SQIVND (reference sequence).

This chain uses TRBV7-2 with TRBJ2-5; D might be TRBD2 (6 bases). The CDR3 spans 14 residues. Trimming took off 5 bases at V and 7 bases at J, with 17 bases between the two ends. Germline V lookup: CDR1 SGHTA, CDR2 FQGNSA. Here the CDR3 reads CASSPEGASWTQYF. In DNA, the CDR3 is TGTGCCAGCAGCCCGGAGGGAGCGAGTTGGACCCAGTACTTC.

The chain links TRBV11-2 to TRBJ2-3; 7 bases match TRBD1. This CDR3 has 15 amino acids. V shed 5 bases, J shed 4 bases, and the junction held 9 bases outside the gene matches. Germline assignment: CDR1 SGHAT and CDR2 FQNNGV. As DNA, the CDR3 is TGTGCCAGCAGCCCGGGACAGTTTTTGGCAGATACGCAGTATTTT. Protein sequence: CASSPGQFLADTQYF. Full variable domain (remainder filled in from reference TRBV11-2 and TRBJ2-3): EAGVAQSPRYKIIEKRQSVAFWCNPISGHATLYWYQQILGQGPKLLIQFQNNGVVDDSQLPKDRFSAERLKGVDSTLKIQPAKLEDSAVYLCASSPGQFLADTQYFGPGTRLTVL.

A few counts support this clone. The CDR3 sequence: CASSMTGILNQPQHF. Written as DNA, the CDR3 is TGTGCCAGTAGTATGACAGGGATCCTCAATCAGCCCCAGCATTTT. The chain uses TRBV19 and TRBJ1-5, with TRBD1 identical over 7 bases. The CDR3 consists of 15 residues. Germline CDR1 and CDR2: LNHDA and SQIVND (reference sequence). V lost 3 bases, J lost 3 bases, and 5 bases stayed unmatched.

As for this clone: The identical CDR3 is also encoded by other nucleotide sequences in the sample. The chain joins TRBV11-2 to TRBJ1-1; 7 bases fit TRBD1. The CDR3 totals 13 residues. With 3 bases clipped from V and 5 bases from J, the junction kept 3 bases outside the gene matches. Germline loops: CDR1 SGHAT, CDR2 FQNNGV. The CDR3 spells CASSLTGNTEAFF. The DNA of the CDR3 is TGTGCCAGCAGCTTGACAGGGAATACTGAAGCTTTCTTT.

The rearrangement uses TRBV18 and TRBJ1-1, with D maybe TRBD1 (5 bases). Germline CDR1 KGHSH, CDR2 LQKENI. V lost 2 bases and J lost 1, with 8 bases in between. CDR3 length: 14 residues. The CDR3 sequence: CASSPLGRNTEAFF. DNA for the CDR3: TGTGCCAGCTCACCATTGGGACGGAACACTGAAGCTTTCTTT.

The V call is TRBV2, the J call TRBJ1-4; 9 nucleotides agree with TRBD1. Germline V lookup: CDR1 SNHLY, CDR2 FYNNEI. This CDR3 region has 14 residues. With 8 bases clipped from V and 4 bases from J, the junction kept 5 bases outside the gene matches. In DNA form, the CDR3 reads TGTGCCAGCTCGTCGACAGGGGGTAATGAAAAACTGTTTTTT. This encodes CASSSTGGNEKLFF.

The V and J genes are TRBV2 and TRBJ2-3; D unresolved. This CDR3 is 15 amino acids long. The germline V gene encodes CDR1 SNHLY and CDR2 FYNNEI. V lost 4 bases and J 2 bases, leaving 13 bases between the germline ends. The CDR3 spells CASSGGGATTDTQYF. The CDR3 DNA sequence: TGTGCCAGCAGTGGAGGCGGAGCCACCACAGATACGCAGTATTTT. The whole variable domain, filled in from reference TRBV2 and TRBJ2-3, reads EPEVTQTPSHQVTQMGQEVILRCVPISNHLYFYWYRQILGQKVEFLVSFYNNEISEKSEIFDDQFSVERPDGSNFTLKIRSTKLEDSAMYFCASSGGGATTDTQYFGPGTRLTVL.

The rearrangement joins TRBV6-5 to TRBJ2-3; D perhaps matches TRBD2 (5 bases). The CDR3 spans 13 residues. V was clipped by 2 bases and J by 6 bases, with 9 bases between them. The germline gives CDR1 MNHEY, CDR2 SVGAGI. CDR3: CASSYQRRDTQYF. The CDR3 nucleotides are TGTGCCAGCAGTTACCAGCGGAGGGATACGCAGTATTTT.

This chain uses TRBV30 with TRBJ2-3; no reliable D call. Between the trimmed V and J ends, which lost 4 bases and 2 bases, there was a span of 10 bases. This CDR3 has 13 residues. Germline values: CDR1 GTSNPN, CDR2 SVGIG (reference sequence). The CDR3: CAWKWRHTDTQYF. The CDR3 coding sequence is TGTGCCTGGAAATGGCGTCACACAGATACGCAGTATTTT.

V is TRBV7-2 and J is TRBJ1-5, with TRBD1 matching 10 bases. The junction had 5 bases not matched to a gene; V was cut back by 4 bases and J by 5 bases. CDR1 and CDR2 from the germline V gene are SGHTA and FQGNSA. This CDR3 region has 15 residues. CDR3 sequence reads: CASSSGDRGYQPQHF. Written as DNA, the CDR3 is TGTGCCAGCAGCTCGGGGGACAGGGGTTATCAGCCCCAGCATTTT. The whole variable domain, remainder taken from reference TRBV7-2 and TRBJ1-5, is GAGVSQSPSNKVTEKGKDVELRCDPISGHTALYWYRQSLGQGLEFLIYFQGNSAPDKSGLPSDRFSAERTGGSVSTLTIQRTQQEDSAVYLCASSSGDRGYQPQHFGDGTRLSIL.

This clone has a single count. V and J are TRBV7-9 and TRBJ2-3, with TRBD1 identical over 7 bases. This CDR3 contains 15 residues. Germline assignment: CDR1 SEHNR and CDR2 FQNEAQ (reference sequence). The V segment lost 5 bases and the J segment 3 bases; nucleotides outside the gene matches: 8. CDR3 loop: CASSVYRGRTDTQYF. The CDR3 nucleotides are TGTGCCAGCAGCGTATACAGGGGACGGACAGATACGCAGTATTTT.